This T cell receptor beta chain was found in a study of blood T cells in healthy people across ages. The use of a sample-barcoded 5' primer and a J-beta primer mix characterized a second PCR of about 7 to 12 cycles. TCRdb re-called the 5' RACE reads with MiXCR, one entry per CDR3 protein. Found here are about 700,000 distinct CDR3 sequences, 32% of them singletons; the top ten hold roughly 15%. Germline V gives CDR1 MNHNS, CDR2 SASEGT. The CDR3 runs 19 residues. Trimming removed 6 bases from V and 2 bases from J; junction bases left unmatched: 14. The TCR originated in a woman at least 80 years old in good health. Sequenced input: blood. This sequence joins TRBV6-1 and TRBJ2-3; 13 bases fit TRBD2. Here the CDR3 DNA reads TGTGCCAGCAGCCTCAGTACTAGCGGGGGGGTCCCTTCCACAGATACGCAGTATTTT. As protein: CASSLSTSGGVPSTDTQYF.